This T cell receptor (beta chain) is drawn from a study of cytomegalovirus exposure and HLA in healthy donors. General observations from the study: Subsequent analysis found a tendency for first-cohort TCR clusters to co-occur within the 120 or so validation repertoires. A list of 150 or so TCR beta chains associated with cytomegalovirus was given. In vitro, a few CMV-associated chains proved specific for CMV antigens.

On this clone: Its antigen is still unknown.

Trimming pared 3 bases from V and 1 base from J, leaving 9 bases between. CDR3 length equals 14 residues. Germline V gene sequence: CDR1 SGHNT, CDR2 YENEEA. TCRdb's copy holds only in-frame clones and misses some; the assay was immunoSEQ multiplex PCR. The sample holds some 200,000 clones; roughly 86% are singletons and the top ten take roughly 6.6%. Sequences were obtained from PBMCs. The receptor was derived from a man in his thirties or forties in good health and CMV-seropositive. The chain has TRBV11-3 and TRBJ1-1, with D maybe TRBD1 (5 bases). The CDR3 spells CASSFGTANTEAFF. The CDR3 coding sequence is TGTGCCAGCAGCTTCGGGACGGCGAACACTGAAGCTTTCTTT. The variable domain in full, completed from reference TRBV11-3 and TRBJ1-1, reads EAGVVQSPRYKIIEKKQPVAFWCNPISGHNTLYWYLQNLGQGPELLIRYENEEAVDDSQLPKDRFSAERLKGVDSTLKIQPAELGDSAVYLCASSFGTANTEAFFGQGTRLTVV.